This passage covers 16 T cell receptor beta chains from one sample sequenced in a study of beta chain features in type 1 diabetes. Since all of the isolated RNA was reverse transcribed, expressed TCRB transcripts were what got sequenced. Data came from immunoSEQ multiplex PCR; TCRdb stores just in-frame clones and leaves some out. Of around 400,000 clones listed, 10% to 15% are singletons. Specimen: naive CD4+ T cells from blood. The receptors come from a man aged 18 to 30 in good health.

The CDR3 DNA follows: TGTGCCAGCAGTGAATTCAAGGGGCCGAACACTGAAGCTTTCTTT. It yields the protein CASSEFKGPNTEAFF. The chain combines TRBV25-1 with TRBJ1-1; maybe TRBD1 (5 bases). Deletions cut 1 base from V and 1 base from J, with 10 bases between. This CDR3 is built from 15 residues. The germline CDR1 and CDR2 sequences are MGHDK and SYGVNS.

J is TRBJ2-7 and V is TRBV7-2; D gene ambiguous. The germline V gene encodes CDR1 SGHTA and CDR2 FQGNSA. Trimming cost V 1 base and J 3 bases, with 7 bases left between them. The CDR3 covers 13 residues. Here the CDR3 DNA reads TGTGCCAGCAGCTTAGGGGCCGGCTACGAGCAGTACTTC. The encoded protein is CASSLGAGYEQYF.

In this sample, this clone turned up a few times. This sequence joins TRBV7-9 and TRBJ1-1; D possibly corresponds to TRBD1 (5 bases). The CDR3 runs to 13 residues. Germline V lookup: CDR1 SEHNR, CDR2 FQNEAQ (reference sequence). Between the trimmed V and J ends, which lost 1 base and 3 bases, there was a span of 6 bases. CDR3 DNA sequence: TGTGCCAGCAGCTTAGTCAGGGACACTGAAGCTTTCTTT. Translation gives CASSLVRDTEAFF.

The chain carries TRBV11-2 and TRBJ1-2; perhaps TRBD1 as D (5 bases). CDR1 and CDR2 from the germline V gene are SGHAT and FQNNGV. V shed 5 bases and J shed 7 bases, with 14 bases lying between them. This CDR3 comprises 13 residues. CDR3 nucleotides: TGTGCCAGCAGCCTCTTCAGGGATGGTGGCTACACCTTC. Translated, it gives CASSLFRDGGYTF. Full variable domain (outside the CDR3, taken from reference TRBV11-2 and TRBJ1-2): EAGVAQSPRYKIIEKRQSVAFWCNPISGHATLYWYQQILGQGPKLLIQFQNNGVVDDSQLPKDRFSAERLKGVDSTLKIQPAKLEDSAVYLCASSLFRDGGYTFGSGTRLTVV.

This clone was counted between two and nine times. CDR3 bases: TGCGCCAGCAGCCAAGCGAAGGGGTACTCTGATACGCAGTATTTT. Its protein is CASSQAKGYSDTQYF. The chain links TRBV4-1 to TRBJ2-3; perhaps TRBD1 as D (5 bases). Deletions cut 1 base from V and 6 bases from J, with 14 bases between. This CDR3 region has 15 residues. The germline V gene encodes CDR1 MGHRA and CDR2 YSYEKL.

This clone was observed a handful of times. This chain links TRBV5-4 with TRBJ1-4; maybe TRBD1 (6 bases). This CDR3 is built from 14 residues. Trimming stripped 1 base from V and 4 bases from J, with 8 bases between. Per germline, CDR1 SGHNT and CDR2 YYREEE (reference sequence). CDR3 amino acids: CASSLQGFNEKLFF. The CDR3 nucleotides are TGTGCCAGCAGCTTGCAGGGGTTTAATGAAAAACTGTTTTTT.

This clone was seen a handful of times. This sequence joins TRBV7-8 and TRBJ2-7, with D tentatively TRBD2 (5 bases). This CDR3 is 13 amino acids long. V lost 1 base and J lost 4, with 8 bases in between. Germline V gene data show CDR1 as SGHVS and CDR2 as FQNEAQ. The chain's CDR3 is CASSLVARYEQYF. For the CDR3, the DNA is TGTGCCAGCAGCTTAGTAGCGCGGTACGAGCAGTACTTC.

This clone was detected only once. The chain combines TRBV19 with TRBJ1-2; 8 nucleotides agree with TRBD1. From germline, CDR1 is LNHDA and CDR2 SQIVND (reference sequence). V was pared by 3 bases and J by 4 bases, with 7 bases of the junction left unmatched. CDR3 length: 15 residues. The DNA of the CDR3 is TGTGCCAGTAGTATCCCGGACAGGGCGTCCTATGGCTACACCTTC. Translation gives CASSIPDRASYGYTF.

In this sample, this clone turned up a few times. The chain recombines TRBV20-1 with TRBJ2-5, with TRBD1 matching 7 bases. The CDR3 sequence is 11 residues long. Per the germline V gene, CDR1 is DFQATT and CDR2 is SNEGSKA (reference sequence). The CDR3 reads CNTDRQETQYF. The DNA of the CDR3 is TGCAATACGGACAGGCAAGAGACCCAGTACTTC.

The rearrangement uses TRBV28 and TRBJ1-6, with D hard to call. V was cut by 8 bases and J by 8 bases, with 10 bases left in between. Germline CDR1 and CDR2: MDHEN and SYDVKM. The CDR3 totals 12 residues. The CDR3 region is CASHGRDSPLHF. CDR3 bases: TGTGCCAGCCACGGGAGGGATTCACCCCTCCACTTT.

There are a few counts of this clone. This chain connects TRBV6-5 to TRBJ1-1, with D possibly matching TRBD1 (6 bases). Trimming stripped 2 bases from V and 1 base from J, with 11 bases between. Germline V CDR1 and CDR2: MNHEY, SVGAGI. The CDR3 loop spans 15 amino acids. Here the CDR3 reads CASSYSGGRNTEAFF. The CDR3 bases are TGTGCCAGCAGTTACAGTGGGGGCCGGAACACTGAAGCTTTCTTT.

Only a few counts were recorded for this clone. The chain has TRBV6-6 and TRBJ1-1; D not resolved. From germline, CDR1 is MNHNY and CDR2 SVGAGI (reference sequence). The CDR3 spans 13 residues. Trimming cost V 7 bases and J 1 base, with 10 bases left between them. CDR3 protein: CASTQAGNTEAFF. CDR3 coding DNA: TGTGCCAGCACCCAAGCAGGGAACACTGAAGCTTTCTTT.

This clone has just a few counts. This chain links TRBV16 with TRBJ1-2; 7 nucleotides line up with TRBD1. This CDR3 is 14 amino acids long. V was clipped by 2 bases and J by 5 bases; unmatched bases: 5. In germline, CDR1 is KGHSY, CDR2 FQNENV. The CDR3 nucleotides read TGTGCCAGCAGCCAAAGCTCGGGACAGTATGGCTACACCTTC. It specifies CASSQSSGQYGYTF.

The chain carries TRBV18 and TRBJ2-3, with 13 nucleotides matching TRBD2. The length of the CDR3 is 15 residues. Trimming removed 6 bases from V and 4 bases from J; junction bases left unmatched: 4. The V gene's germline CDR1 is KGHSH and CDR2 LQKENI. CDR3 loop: CASSLGLAGADTQYF. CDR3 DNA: TGTGCCAGCTCCCTCGGACTAGCGGGGGCAGATACGCAGTATTTT.

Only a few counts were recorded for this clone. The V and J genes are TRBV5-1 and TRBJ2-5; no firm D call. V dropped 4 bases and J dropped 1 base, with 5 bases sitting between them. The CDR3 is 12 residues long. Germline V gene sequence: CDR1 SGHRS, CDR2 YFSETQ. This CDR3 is CASSPVQETQYF. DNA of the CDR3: TGCGCCAGCAGCCCCGTCCAAGAGACCCAGTACTTC.

CDR3 nucleotides: TGTGCCATCAGGATAGGGGAGGGCTCGGGGGCTTTCTTT. Encoded protein: CAIRIGEGSGAFF. V usage is TRBV10-3 and J usage is TRBJ1-1; D possibly corresponds to TRBD1 (5 bases). Between the trimmed V and J ends, which lost 6 bases and 11 bases, there was a span of 19 bases. The CDR3 is made up of 13 amino acids. CDR1 is ENHRY and CDR2 is SYGVKD in the germline V gene.